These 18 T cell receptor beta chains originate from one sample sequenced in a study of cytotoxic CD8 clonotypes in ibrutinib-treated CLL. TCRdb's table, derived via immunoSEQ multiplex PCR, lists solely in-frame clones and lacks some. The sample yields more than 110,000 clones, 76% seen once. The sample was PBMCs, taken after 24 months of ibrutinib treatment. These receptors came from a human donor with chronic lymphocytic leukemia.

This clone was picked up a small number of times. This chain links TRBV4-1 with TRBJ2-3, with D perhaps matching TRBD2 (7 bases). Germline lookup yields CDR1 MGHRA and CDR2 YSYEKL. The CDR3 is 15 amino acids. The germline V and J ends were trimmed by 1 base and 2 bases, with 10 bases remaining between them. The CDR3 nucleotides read TGCGCCAGCAGCCAAGGGGGGGGCCACACAGATACGCAGTATTTT. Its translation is CASSQGGGHTDTQYF.

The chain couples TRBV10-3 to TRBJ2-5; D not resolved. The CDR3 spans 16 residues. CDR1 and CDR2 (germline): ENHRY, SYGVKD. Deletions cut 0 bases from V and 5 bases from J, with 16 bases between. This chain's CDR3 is CAISESGLGFGETQYF. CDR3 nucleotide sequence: TGTGCCATCAGTGAGTCTGGCCTAGGATTCGGTGAGACCCAGTACTTC.

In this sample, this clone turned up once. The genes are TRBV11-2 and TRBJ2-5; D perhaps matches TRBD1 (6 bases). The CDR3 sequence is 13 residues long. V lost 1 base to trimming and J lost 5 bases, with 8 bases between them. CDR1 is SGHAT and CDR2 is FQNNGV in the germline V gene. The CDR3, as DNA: TGTGCCAGCAGCTTAGCGAGGGGGGAGACCCAGTACTTC. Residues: CASSLARGETQYF.

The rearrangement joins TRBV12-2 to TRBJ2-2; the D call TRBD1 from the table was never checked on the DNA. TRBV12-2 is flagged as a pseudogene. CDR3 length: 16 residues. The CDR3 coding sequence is TGTGCAAGTCGCTTAGAAGGGACAGGGGGTACCGGGGAGCTGTTTTTT. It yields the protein CASRLEGTGGTGELFF.

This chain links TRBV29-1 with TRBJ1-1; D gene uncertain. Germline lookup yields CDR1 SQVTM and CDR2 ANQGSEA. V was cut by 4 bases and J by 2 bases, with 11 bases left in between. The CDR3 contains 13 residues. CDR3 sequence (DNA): TGCAGCGTTGGGGTTTCCTCCAACACTGAAGCTTTCTTT. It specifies CSVGVSSNTEAFF.

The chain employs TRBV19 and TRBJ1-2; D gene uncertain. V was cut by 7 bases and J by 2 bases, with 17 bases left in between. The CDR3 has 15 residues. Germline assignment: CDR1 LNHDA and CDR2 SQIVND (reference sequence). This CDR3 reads CASTIQAQANYGYTF. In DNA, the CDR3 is TGTGCCAGTACCATCCAGGCCCAGGCCAACTATGGCTACACCTTC.

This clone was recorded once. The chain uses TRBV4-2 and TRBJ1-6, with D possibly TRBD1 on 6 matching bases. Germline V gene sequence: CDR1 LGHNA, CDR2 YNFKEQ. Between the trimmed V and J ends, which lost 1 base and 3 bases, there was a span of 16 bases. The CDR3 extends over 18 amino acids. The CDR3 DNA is TGTGCCAGCAGCCAAGGGGGGCGGGGCAGGGACTATAATTCACCCCTCCACTTT. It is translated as CASSQGGRGRDYNSPLHF.

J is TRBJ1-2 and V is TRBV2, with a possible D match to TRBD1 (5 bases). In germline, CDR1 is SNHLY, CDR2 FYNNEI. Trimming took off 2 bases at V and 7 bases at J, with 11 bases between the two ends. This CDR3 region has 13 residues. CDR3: CASSESWGSGYTF. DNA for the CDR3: TGTGCCAGCAGTGAAAGTTGGGGCAGTGGCTACACCTTC.

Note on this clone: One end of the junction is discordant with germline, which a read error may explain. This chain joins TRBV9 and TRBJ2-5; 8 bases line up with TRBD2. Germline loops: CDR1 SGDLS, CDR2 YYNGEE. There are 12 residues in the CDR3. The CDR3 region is CASGGTQETQYF. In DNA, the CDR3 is TGCGCAAGCGGGGGTACTCAAGAGACCCAGTACTTC.

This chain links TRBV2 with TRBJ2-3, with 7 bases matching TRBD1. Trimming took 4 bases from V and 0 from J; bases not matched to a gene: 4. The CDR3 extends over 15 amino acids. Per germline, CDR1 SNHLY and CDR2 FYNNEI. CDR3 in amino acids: CASSGGGPSTDTQYF. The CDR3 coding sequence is TGTGCCAGCAGTGGAGGGGGCCCTAGCACAGATACGCAGTATTTT.

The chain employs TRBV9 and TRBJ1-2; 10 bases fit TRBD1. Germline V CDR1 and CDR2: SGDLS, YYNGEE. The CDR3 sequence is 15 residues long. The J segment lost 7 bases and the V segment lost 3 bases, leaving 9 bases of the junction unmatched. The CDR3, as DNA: TGTGCCAGCAGCGGACCGGGACAGGGGCACGGTGGCTACACCTTC. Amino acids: CASSGPGQGHGGYTF.

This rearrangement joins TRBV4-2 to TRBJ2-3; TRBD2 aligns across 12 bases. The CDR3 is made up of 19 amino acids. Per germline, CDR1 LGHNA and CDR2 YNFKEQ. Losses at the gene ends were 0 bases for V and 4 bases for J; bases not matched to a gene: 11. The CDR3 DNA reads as TGTGCCAGCAGCCAAGAGGTGGGACTAGCGGGCGGGAGGGCAGATACGCAGTATTTT. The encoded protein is CASSQEVGLAGGRADTQYF.

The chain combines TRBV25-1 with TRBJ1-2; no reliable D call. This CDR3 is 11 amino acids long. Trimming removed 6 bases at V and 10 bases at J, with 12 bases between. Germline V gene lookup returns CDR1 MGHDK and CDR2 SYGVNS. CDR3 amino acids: CASRAAHLYTF. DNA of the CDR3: TGTGCCAGCAGGGCGGCACACCTCTACACCTTC.

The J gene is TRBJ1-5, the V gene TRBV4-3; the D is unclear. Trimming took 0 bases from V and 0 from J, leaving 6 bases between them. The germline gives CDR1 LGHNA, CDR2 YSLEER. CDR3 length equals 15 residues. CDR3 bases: TGCGCCAGCAGCCAAGATATTGGTAGCAATCAGCCCCAGCATTTT. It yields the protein CASSQDIGSNQPQHF.

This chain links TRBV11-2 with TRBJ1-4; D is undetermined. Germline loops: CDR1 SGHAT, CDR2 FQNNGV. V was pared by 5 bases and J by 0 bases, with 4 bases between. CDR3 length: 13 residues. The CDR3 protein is CASSPPTNEKLFF. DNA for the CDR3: TGTGCCAGCAGCCCCCCAACTAATGAAAAACTGTTTTTT.

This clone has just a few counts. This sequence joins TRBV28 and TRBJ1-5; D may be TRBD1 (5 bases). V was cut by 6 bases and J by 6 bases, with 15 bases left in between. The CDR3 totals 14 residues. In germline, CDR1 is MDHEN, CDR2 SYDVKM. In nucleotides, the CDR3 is TGTGCCAGCAGGACGGGGGGGTCCGGTCAGCCCCAGCATTTT. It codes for CASRTGGSGQPQHF.

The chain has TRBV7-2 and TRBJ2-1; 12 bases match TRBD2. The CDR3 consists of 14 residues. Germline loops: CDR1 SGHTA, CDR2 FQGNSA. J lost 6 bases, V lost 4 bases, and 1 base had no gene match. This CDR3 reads CASSSSGGANEQFF. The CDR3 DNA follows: TGTGCCAGCAGCTCTAGCGGGGGGGCCAATGAGCAGTTCTTC.

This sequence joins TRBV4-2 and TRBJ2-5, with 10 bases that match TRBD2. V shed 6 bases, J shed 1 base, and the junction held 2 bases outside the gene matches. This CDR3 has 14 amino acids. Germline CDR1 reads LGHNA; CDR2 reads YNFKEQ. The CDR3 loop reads CASSPSGSQETQYF. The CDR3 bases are TGTGCCAGCAGTCCTAGCGGGAGCCAAGAGACCCAGTACTTC.